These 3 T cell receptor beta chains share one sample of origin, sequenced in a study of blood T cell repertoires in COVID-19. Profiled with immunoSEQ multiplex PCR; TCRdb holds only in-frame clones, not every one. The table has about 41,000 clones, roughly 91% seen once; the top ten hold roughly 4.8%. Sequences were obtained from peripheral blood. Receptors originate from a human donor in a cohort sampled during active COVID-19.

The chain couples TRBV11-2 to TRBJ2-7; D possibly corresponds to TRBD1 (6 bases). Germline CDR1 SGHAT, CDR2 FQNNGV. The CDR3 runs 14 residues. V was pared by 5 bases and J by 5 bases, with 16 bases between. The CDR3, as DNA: TGTGCCAGCAGCCCAAGGGCAGGGGTTCACGAGCAGTACTTC. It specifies CASSPRAGVHEQYF.

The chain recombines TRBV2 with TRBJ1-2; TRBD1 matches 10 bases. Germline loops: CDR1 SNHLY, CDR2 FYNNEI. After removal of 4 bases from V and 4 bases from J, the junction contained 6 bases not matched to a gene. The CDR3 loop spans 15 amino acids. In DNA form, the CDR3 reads TGTGCCAGCAGTGTCGGGACAGGGGCCTCCTATGGCTACACCTTC. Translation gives CASSVGTGASYGYTF.

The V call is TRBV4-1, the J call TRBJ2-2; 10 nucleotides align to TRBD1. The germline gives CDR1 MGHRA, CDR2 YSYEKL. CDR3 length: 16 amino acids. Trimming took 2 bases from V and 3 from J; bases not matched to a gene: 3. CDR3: CASSQLGQGYTGELFF. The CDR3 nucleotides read TGCGCCAGCAGCCAACTGGGACAGGGGTACACCGGGGAGCTGTTTTTT.